The clone carrying this TCR beta chain has just a few counts. What it binds is not known. This sample was included in a study of T cells in Graves' hyperthyroidism and ophthalmopathy. General study results and limits: Expanded thyroid clonotypes (above 0.001) were mostly also found in blood. Separating ophthalmopathy from stable hyperthyroidism was achieved by a 13 V-J model.

TCR beta CDR3 regions were amplified from RNA. First-round RT-PCR targeting the TCR CDR3 was performed with the HTBI primer set. TCRdb ran MiXCR on the multiplex PCR reads and lists one entry per CDR3 protein. The sample holds about 510,000 distinct CDR3 sequences, about 14% seen once. CDR1 and CDR2 from the germline V gene are DFQATT and SNEGSKA (reference sequence). V was clipped by 4 bases and J by 5 bases; unmatched bases: 2. CDR3 length equals 14 residues. An absence of ophthalmopathy progression within 18 months meant stable Graves' hyperthyroidism. Cells are PBMCs isolated from about 10 ml of fresh blood.

The sample comprised blood. This TCR came from a woman aged 40 to 55 with Graves' hyperthyroidism. The genes are TRBV20-1 and TRBJ1-4; 12 bases match TRBD1. This chain's CDR3 is CSATGTGGNEKLFF. The CDR3 region has the DNA TGCAGTGCTACCGGGACAGGGGGCAATGAAAAACTGTTTTTT.